This TCR beta chain was captured by sequencing in a study of human T cells and chemical hapten exposure. Time point denoted: pre-sensitization, week 0. Treatment here: therapeutic diphenylcyclopropenone sensitization with weekly scalp DPC. Study-level results: PT1 expanded TCR counts correlated positively with patch test score. With alopecia, donors may have immune responses unlike healthy people's.

This clonotype was observed a few times. The antigen remains unidentified. As handled by the study authors: With a range of about 23,224 to 690,600, the median per sample was around 97,000 TCRs. TCRdb re-derived calls from the RACE reads in MiXCR, one entry per CDR3 protein. TCRdb, not the authors, supplied the V and J calls. In the table there are tens of thousands of distinct CDR3 sequences, 12% to 15% of which are singletons. Germline CDR1 and CDR2: LGHDT and YNNKEL (reference sequence). The CDR3 has 13 residues. V was shortened by 3 bases and J by 3 bases, with 7 bases between the two germline ends.

V gene TRBV3-1 combines with J gene TRBJ2-3; D is ambiguous. The receptor comes from a woman in her fifties or sixties with alopecia areata. Some clones in this sample may be carry-over from other donors' samples. Source: whole blood, taken in connection with sensitization to the hapten diphenylcyclopropenone (DPC). CDR3: CASSHAVTDTQYF. The CDR3 DNA sequence: TGTGCCAGCAGCCACGCGGTTACAGATACGCAGTATTTT.